These 27 T cell receptor beta chains share one sample of origin, sequenced in a study of blood T cell repertoires in COVID-19. Here immunoSEQ multiplex PCR was the method, and the copy in TCRdb shows in-frame clones only, minus some. This sample yields about 270,000 clones, of which about 86% are seen a single time; 2.5% to 3% belongs to the top ten. The sequenced material came from peripheral blood. These TCRs come from a woman aged 55-69 years with active or convalescent COVID-19.

The V and J genes are TRBV18 and TRBJ1-1; possible D gene TRBD1, 6 bases. Trimming shortened V by 2 bases and J by 0 bases, and 13 bases separated the two germline ends. Germline loops: CDR1 KGHSH, CDR2 LQKENI. The CDR3 is 16 residues long. The CDR3 DNA reads TGTGCCAGCTCACCAACGGGGGGCGTCCTGAACACTGAAGCTTTCTTT. It yields the protein CASSPTGGVLNTEAFF.

A remark on this clone: A read error may be the cause here, since a much bigger clone is one base away. Additional DNA sequences in this sample encode the identical CDR3. This sequence joins TRBV7-2 and TRBJ2-7; D remains ambiguous. In germline, CDR1 is SGHTA, CDR2 FQGNSA. This CDR3 comprises 12 residues. Trimming removed 3 bases from V and 0 bases from J, with 3 bases in between. DNA of the CDR3: TGTGCCAGCAGCTTGAGCTCCTACGAGCAGTACTTC. Protein product: CASSLSSYEQYF.

The chain combines TRBV7-6 with TRBJ2-2, with D perhaps matching TRBD1 (5 bases). Germline-derived CDR1 and CDR2 are SGHVS and FNYEAQ. The length of the CDR3 is 13 residues. V lost 11 bases to trimming and J lost 5 bases, with 15 bases between them. The CDR3 reads CAGRKGETGELFF. As DNA, the CDR3 is TGTGCCGGGCGTAAAGGGGAAACCGGGGAGCTGTTTTTT.

The chain carries TRBV18 and TRBJ1-3, with 7 bases fitting TRBD1. Losses at the gene ends were 3 bases for V and 0 bases for J; bases not matched to a gene: 17. Germline lookup yields CDR1 KGHSH and CDR2 LQKENI. This CDR3 has 20 amino acids. DNA of the CDR3: TGTGCCAGCTCACCCCGCCAGGGGGTAATACCCCTTAGCTCTGGAAACACCATATATTTT. Encoded protein: CASSPRQGVIPLSSGNTIYF.

Concerning this clone itself: The same CDR3 can be traced to other DNA sequences in this sample. The V and J genes are TRBV4-1 and TRBJ1-1; maybe TRBD1 (6 bases). With 4 bases removed from V and 3 bases from J, the gap between germline ends came to 15 bases. The CDR3 consists of 15 residues. The germline V gene encodes CDR1 MGHRA and CDR2 YSYEKL. CDR3 loop: CASSPLGGGDTEAFF. DNA for the CDR3: TGCGCCAGCAGCCCACTAGGGGGGGGAGACACTGAAGCTTTCTTT.

The table lists this clone with a few counts. DNA for the CDR3: TGTGCCAGCCGGTCGGAGGTTCGGTTTGAAAAACTGTTTTTT. It specifies CASRSEVRFEKLFF. The chain carries TRBV6-5 and TRBJ1-4; no firm D call. The CDR3 has 14 residues. Germline V lookup: CDR1 MNHEY, CDR2 SVGAGI. Trimming left V 8 bases short and J 7 bases short, with 17 bases between.

V is TRBV30 and J is TRBJ1-4; no reliable D call. The CDR3 contains 11 residues. Germline CDR1 reads GTSNPN; CDR2 reads SVGIG (reference sequence). The germline V and J ends were trimmed by 5 bases and 5 bases, with 6 bases remaining between them. CDR3 in DNA: TGTGCCTGGGCCCCGAATGAAAAACTGTTTTTT. It encodes CAWAPNEKLFF.

The chain joins TRBV10-2 to TRBJ2-3; a weak D match, TRBD1 (5 bases). Germline V gene sequence: CDR1 WSHSY, CDR2 SAAADI. The CDR3 runs to 13 residues. With 6 bases removed from V and 1 base from J, the gap between germline ends came to 8 bases. DNA of the CDR3: TGCGCCAGCAGAACGACAGGCACAGATACGCAGTATTTT. Its protein is CASRTTGTDTQYF.

V and J are TRBV13 and TRBJ2-1; 7 nucleotides align to TRBD1. The V segment lost 3 bases and the J segment 1 base; nucleotides outside the gene matches: 3. CDR3 length equals 15 residues. Germline assignment: CDR1 PRHDT and CDR2 FYEKMQ (reference sequence). The CDR3 coding sequence is TGTGCCAGCAGCTTCGGACAGGCTTCCTACAATGAGCAGTTCTTC. It yields the protein CASSFGQASYNEQFF.

The gene calls are TRBV29-1 and TRBJ1-5; 8 bases are shared with TRBD1. V trimming: 6 bases; J trimming: 0 bases; junction bases outside the gene matches: 7. Germline loops: CDR1 SQVTM, CDR2 ANQGSEA. The CDR3 consists of 15 residues. The CDR3, as DNA: TGCAGCGTGTCCGAGGACAGGGTTAGCAATCAGCCCCAGCATTTT. It encodes CSVSEDRVSNQPQHF.

V and J are TRBV6-1 and TRBJ1-2; TRBD1 might be the D (5 bases). The V end lost 2 bases, the J end lost 7 bases, and 11 bases lay between the germline ends. The length of the CDR3 is 13 residues. Germline loops: CDR1 MNHNS, CDR2 SASEGT. The CDR3 region is CASSEWGGGGYTF. The CDR3 DNA is TGTGCCAGCAGTGAATGGGGGGGTGGTGGCTACACCTTC.

CDR3 DNA sequence: TGTGCCTGGAGTGTACGTCCGGACACTGGCATATATTTT. It codes for CAWSVRPDTGIYF. The chain links TRBV30 to TRBJ1-3; tentative D call: TRBD1 (5 bases). Trimming took off 0 bases at V and 12 bases at J, with 15 bases between the two ends. Looked up from germline, CDR1 is GTSNPN and CDR2 is SVGIG (reference sequence). This CDR3 has 13 amino acids.

This rearrangement joins TRBV7-2 to TRBJ2-1, with D unclear. The germline V gene has CDR1 SGHTA and CDR2 FQGNSA. CDR3 size: 13 residues. V was trimmed by 5 bases and J by 6 bases, leaving 11 bases between them. The CDR3 DNA reads TGTGCCAGCAGCCTATCGGAGACCAATGAGCAGTTCTTC. Its protein is CASSLSETNEQFF. Full variable domain (missing parts from reference TRBV7-2 and TRBJ2-1): GAGVSQSPSNKVTEKGKDVELRCDPISGHTALYWYRQSLGQGLEFLIYFQGNSAPDKSGLPSDRFSAERTGGSVSTLTIQRTQQEDSAVYLCASSLSETNEQFFGPGTRLTVL.

The chain has TRBV7-2 and TRBJ1-3; D is uncertain. The length of the CDR3 is 14 residues. V gave up 2 bases and J gave up 4 bases, with 9 bases separating them. Germline V gives CDR1 SGHTA, CDR2 FQGNSA. This CDR3 reads CASSLPPRGNTIYF. The CDR3 DNA follows: TGTGCCAGCAGCTTACCTCCGAGAGGAAACACCATATATTTT.

The genes are TRBV27 and TRBJ1-2; the D gene is possibly TRBD1 (6 bases). Per the germline V gene, CDR1 is MNHEY and CDR2 is SMNVEV (reference sequence). This CDR3 spans 16 amino acids. V lost 5 bases and J 2 bases, leaving 18 bases between the germline ends. The CDR3 nucleotides are TGTGCCAGCAGTCCCGAGATTGCCGGGACAAACTATGGCTACACCTTC. It specifies CASSPEIAGTNYGYTF.

The rearrangement uses TRBV7-3 and TRBJ2-4, with D possibly being TRBD2 (6 bases). Trimming took off 5 bases at V and 4 bases at J, with 12 bases between the two ends. Germline CDR1 reads SGHTA; CDR2 reads FQGTGA. There are 14 residues in the CDR3. The CDR3 DNA sequence: TGTGCCAGCAGCGCCGGGACTGGGAAAAACATTCAGTACTTC. It specifies CASSAGTGKNIQYF.

The J gene is TRBJ2-1, the V gene TRBV7-2; a possible D gene is TRBD2 (6 bases). Germline lookup yields CDR1 SGHTA and CDR2 FQGNSA. This CDR3 has 14 amino acids. Trimming removed 5 bases at V and 8 bases at J, with 16 bases between. The CDR3 region has the DNA TGTGCCAGCAGCCCGCGGAGCGGAGGGTATGAGCAGTTCTTC. Protein product: CASSPRSGGYEQFF.

The J gene is TRBJ2-7, the V gene TRBV5-1, with 11 bases that match TRBD1. CDR1 SGHRS and CDR2 YFSETQ come from the germline V gene. The CDR3 is 14 amino acids. Trimming took 2 bases from V and 7 from J; bases not matched to a gene: 5. The CDR3 coding sequence is TGCGCCAGCAGCTTCGGGACAGGGGGGAGAGAGCAGTACTTC. Protein sequence: CASSFGTGGREQYF.

The chain links TRBV11-3 to TRBJ2-7; 8 nucleotides align to TRBD1. CDR3 size: 15 residues. Germline CDR1 and CDR2: SGHNT and YENEEA. After removal of 5 bases from V and 2 bases from J, the junction contained 8 bases not matched to a gene. The DNA of the CDR3 is TGTGCCAGCAGCATCGGACAGGGAATGGCCTACGAGCAGTACTTC. Its protein product is CASSIGQGMAYEQYF.

The sample holds a few counts of this clone. The chain employs TRBV7-8 and TRBJ1-1, with D uncertain. Per the germline V gene, CDR1 is SGHVS and CDR2 is FQNEAQ. V was shortened by 5 bases and J by 2 bases, with 6 bases between the two germline ends. CDR3 size: 12 residues. In DNA form, the CDR3 reads TGTGCCAGCAGCCCCCAAAACACTGAAGCTTTCTTT. Residues: CASSPQNTEAFF.

The gene calls are TRBV18 and TRBJ1-5, with 8 bases fitting TRBD1. V was pared by 3 bases and J by 0 bases, with 1 base of the junction left unmatched. This CDR3 comprises 15 residues. The germline CDR1 and CDR2 sequences are KGHSH and LQKENI. Here the CDR3 DNA reads TGTGCCAGCTCACCGGGACAGGCTAGCAATCAGCCCCAGCATTTT. It translates to CASSPGQASNQPQHF.

The chain joins TRBV5-8 to TRBJ2-1; weak D call: TRBD2 (6 bases). This CDR3 contains 15 residues. Trimming shortened V by 7 bases and J by 7 bases, and 21 bases separated the two germline ends. Germline CDR1 is SGHTS and CDR2 is YDEGEE. CDR3 amino acids: CASGGGTPRWNEQFF. The CDR3 coding sequence is TGTGCCAGCGGAGGAGGGACTCCCCGGTGGAATGAGCAGTTCTTC.

The genes are TRBV7-6 and TRBJ1-1; 7 nucleotides match TRBD1. CDR1 SGHVS and CDR2 FNYEAQ come from the germline V gene. The CDR3 consists of 15 residues. V lost 4 bases, J lost 1 base, and 6 bases stayed unmatched. The CDR3 sequence: CASSSRDRGNTEAFF. CDR3 bases: TGTGCCAGCAGCTCGAGGGACAGAGGGAACACTGAAGCTTTCTTT.

The chain uses TRBV6-5 and TRBJ2-7; 10 bases line up with TRBD1. The CDR3 extends over 15 amino acids. CDR1 and CDR2 (germline): MNHEY, SVGAGI. The V and J ends lost 7 bases and 2 bases, in that order; junction bases with no gene match: 8. CDR3 sequence (DNA): TGTGCCAGCATTCCGGGACAGGGGAGACCCTACGAGCAGTACTTC. Encoded protein: CASIPGQGRPYEQYF.

V gene TRBV3-1 (or the pseudogene TRBV3-2) combines with J gene TRBJ2-7, with D perhaps TRBD1 (5 bases). The germline gives CDR1 LGHDT, CDR2 YNNKEL (reference sequence). V was trimmed by 2 bases and J by 3 bases, leaving 14 bases between them. The CDR3 loop spans 15 amino acids. CDR3 region: CASSQKTEPIYEQYF. Written as DNA, the CDR3 is TGTGCCAGCAGCCAAAAGACAGAGCCGATCTACGAGCAGTACTTC.

For this clone: Germline is not matched at one junction end, which may reflect a read error. The chain joins TRBV2 to TRBJ2-5; TRBD2 matches at 8 bases. The germline V gene encodes CDR1 SNHLY and CDR2 FYNNEI. The length of the CDR3 is 15 residues. The CDR3 coding sequence is TGTGCCAGCCGTGACCTGGGACTAGAGGGTGAGACCCAGTACTTC. As protein: CASRDLGLEGETQYF.

V is TRBV9 and J is TRBJ1-2; 8 nucleotides align to TRBD1. The CDR3 has 15 residues. J was trimmed by 2 bases and V by 5 bases; bases with no gene match: 8. Germline V lookup: CDR1 SGDLS, CDR2 YYNGEE. The CDR3 region is CASSSGTGGNYGYTF. CDR3 in DNA: TGTGCCAGCAGTTCCGGGACAGGCGGAAACTATGGCTACACCTTC.